These 31 T cell receptor beta chains share one sample of origin, sequenced in a study of regulatory T cells in long-lasting Graves disease. Time point here: newly diagnosed GD, antithyroid drugs for less than 3 months. PBMC-extracted RNA yielded the TCR library. Sequencing libraries for TCR beta were prepared with iRepertoire HTBI primers and Arm-PCR of CDR3 regions. TCRdb re-called the multiplex PCR reads through MiXCR, storing one row per CDR3 protein. The table has about 420,000 distinct CDR3 sequences, roughly 17% seen once. A further study also used this sample, focusing on T cells in Graves' hyperthyroidism and ophthalmopathy.

Sequencing used peripheral blood mononuclear cells (PBMCs), obtained at new diagnosis, from a patient treated with antithyroid drugs. These receptors came from a woman in her late teens or twenties with Graves disease.

This clonotype came up many times. This chain uses TRBV13 with TRBJ2-1; 14 nucleotides agree with TRBD2. Trimming removed 1 base from V and 9 bases from J; junction bases left unmatched: 5. The CDR3 sequence is 16 residues long. Germline CDR1 PRHDT, CDR2 FYEKMQ (reference sequence). CDR3 nucleotide sequence: TGTGCCAGCAGCTTAGCCTCGGGACTAGCGGGAGCTGAGCAGTTCTTC. It is translated as CASSLASGLAGAEQFF.

The chain is built from TRBV19 and TRBJ2-5, with TRBD2 as a possible D gene (5 bases). The CDR3 is made up of 14 amino acids. Germline CDR1 reads LNHDA; CDR2 reads SQIVND (reference sequence). V was shortened by 4 bases and J by 4 bases, with 13 bases between the two germline ends. As DNA, the CDR3 is TGTGCCAGTAGTACCCGCGGGCCAGGAGAGACCCAGTACTTC. Residues: CASSTRGPGETQYF. Combining the CDR3 with reference TRBV19 and TRBJ2-5 gives the whole variable domain DGGITQSPKYLFRKEGQNVTLSCEQNLNHDAMYWYRQDPGQGLRLIYYSQIVNDFQKGDIAEGYSVSREKKESFPLTVTSAQKNPTAFYLCASSTRGPGETQYFGPGTRLLVL.

This clonotype appeared many times. The chain is built from TRBV6-1 and TRBJ1-1, with D unclear. This CDR3 has 14 amino acids. V was cut by 2 bases and J by 8 bases, with 15 bases left in between. Germline V gene sequence: CDR1 MNHNS, CDR2 SASEGT. CDR3 sequence: CASSELTEVGEAFF. The CDR3 nucleotides are TGTGCCAGCAGTGAACTCACAGAGGTAGGAGAAGCTTTCTTT.

This clonotype was picked up many times. The chain joins TRBV28 to TRBJ2-7; unclear D gene. The ends were cut back, 3 bases at V and 9 bases at J, with 12 bases in the middle. The CDR3 is made up of 12 amino acids. Looked up from germline, CDR1 is MDHEN and CDR2 is SYDVKM. Here the CDR3 DNA reads TGTGCCAGCAGTTTCAAGGGATTACGGCAGTACTTC. Protein sequence: CASSFKGLRQYF.

The gene calls are TRBV7-8 and TRBJ2-5; D is unresolved. CDR1 and CDR2 (germline): SGHVS, FQNEAQ. V was cut by 0 bases and J by 2 bases, with 4 bases left in between. The CDR3 sequence is 13 residues long. CDR3 DNA: TGTGCCAGCAGCTTAGCGGTGCAAGAGACCCAGTACTTC. It encodes CASSLAVQETQYF. Supplemented by reference TRBV7-8 and TRBJ2-5, the full variable domain reads GAGVSQSPRYKVAKRGQDVALRCDPISGHVSLFWYQQALGQGPEFLTYFQNEAQLDKSGLPSDRFFAERPEGSVSTLKIQRTQQEDSAVYLCASSLAVQETQYFGPGTRLLVL.

This clonotype was counted only a few times. The rearrangement joins TRBV4-1 to TRBJ1-1; D might be TRBD1 (5 bases). The V gene's germline CDR1 is MGHRA and CDR2 YSYEKL. The CDR3 length is 14 residues. Trimming stripped 3 bases from V and 3 bases from J, with 11 bases between. CDR3 residues: CASSQAQGDTEAFF. The CDR3 DNA reads as TGCGCCAGCAGCCAGGCCCAGGGAGACACTGAAGCTTTCTTT.

In its sample, this clonotype was seen a few times. The gene calls are TRBV3-1 and TRBJ2-2; D might be TRBD2 (6 bases). The CDR3 is 17 residues long. Germline V lookup: CDR1 LGHDT, CDR2 YNNKEL (reference sequence). The V gene lost 3 bases and the J gene lost 4 bases, with 18 bases spanning the gap. CDR3: CASSHTGGSGFTGELFF. DNA of the CDR3: TGTGCCAGCAGCCATACCGGTGGTAGCGGCTTCACCGGGGAGCTGTTTTTT.

The table lists this clonotype with a few counts. J is TRBJ1-3 and V is TRBV27; a possible D gene is TRBD1 (6 bases). CDR3 length: 13 amino acids. Germline loops: CDR1 MNHEY, CDR2 SMNVEV (reference sequence). The V gene lost 5 bases and the J gene lost 8 bases, with 13 bases spanning the gap. CDR3 loop: CASSPGDYHTIYF. The CDR3 DNA reads as TGTGCCAGCAGTCCAGGGGATTATCACACCATATATTTT.

A few counts support this clonotype. The CDR3 reads CASSNQRTSTDTQYF. CDR3 nucleotides: TGTGCCAGCAGTAACCAGCGGACTAGCACAGATACGCAGTATTTT. The chain employs TRBV7-2 and TRBJ2-3; possible D gene TRBD2, 5 bases. The V and J ends lost 6 bases and 0 bases respectively, with 13 bases between them. The CDR3 is 15 amino acids. Looked up from germline, CDR1 is SGHTA and CDR2 is FQGNSA.

The table lists this clonotype with many counts. The V gene is TRBV20-1, the J gene TRBJ2-7; D tentatively fits TRBD1 or TRBD2 (7 bases each). The CDR3 totals 15 residues. Looked up from germline, CDR1 is DFQATT and CDR2 is SNEGSKA (reference sequence). V shed 3 bases and J shed 2 bases, with 17 bases lying between them. The DNA of the CDR3 is TGCAGTGCTAGGGGATCAGGGGGGAGGGCCTACGAGCAGTACTTC. It codes for CSARGSGGRAYEQYF.

The rearrangement joins TRBV5-1 to TRBJ2-7, with D possibly matching TRBD1 (5 bases). Trimming cost V 0 bases and J 0 bases, with 16 bases left between them. This CDR3 is 17 amino acids long. Germline-derived CDR1 and CDR2 are SGHRS and YFSETQ. In nucleotides, the CDR3 is TGCGCCAGCAGCTTGGGCCCCCCAGGGTACGACTCCTACGAGCAGTACTTC. Translation: CASSLGPPGYDSYEQYF.

The table lists this clonotype with many counts. The chain uses TRBV28 and TRBJ2-4, with a possible D match to TRBD1 (5 bases). This CDR3 comprises 15 residues. Germline-derived CDR1 and CDR2 are MDHEN and SYDVKM. Trimming removed 3 bases from V and 0 bases from J, with 9 bases in between. The CDR3 here is CASSFKGLAKNIQYF. CDR3 DNA: TGTGCCAGCAGTTTTAAGGGGCTAGCCAAAAACATTCAGTACTTC.

The chain carries TRBV30 and TRBJ2-5; TRBD1 aligns across 9 bases. The closer fit of TRBJ2-7 to the DNA end suggests the J call may be wrong. CDR3 length equals 14 residues. Germline loops: CDR1 GTSNPN, CDR2 SVGIG (reference sequence). The CDR3 loop is CAWNPGTGSYEQYF. As DNA, the CDR3 is TGTGCCTGGAATCCCGGGACAGGGTCCTACGAGCAGTACTTC.

This clonotype has just one count. J is TRBJ1-3 and V is TRBV9; TRBD1 matches at 8 bases. The CDR3 contains 18 residues. Per the germline V gene, CDR1 is SGDLS and CDR2 is YYNGEE. The trim removed 5 bases at V and 3 bases at J, leaving 16 bases unmatched. The chain's CDR3 is CASRPGAGGAFGGNTIYF. The CDR3 DNA reads TGTGCCAGCAGACCTGGGGCAGGGGGCGCGTTTGGTGGAAACACCATATATTTT.

In its sample, this clonotype was seen a few times. The chain links TRBV19 to TRBJ1-2; unclear D gene. This CDR3 has 13 amino acids. Deletions cut 4 bases from V and 4 bases from J, with 10 bases between. Germline CDR1 reads LNHDA; CDR2 reads SQIVND (reference sequence). CDR3 residues: CASSTSDRYGYTF. The CDR3 DNA reads TGTGCCAGTAGTACGTCCGACCGCTATGGCTACACCTTC.

The chain joins TRBV11-2 to TRBJ2-3; D is unclear. CDR3 size: 14 residues. Trimming took 0 bases from V and 9 from J, leaving 13 bases between them. The germline V gene encodes CDR1 SGHAT and CDR2 FQNNGV. In DNA, the CDR3 is TGTGCCAGCAGCTTAGAAGGCGGACGCTCAACGCAGTATTTT. Amino acid sequence: CASSLEGGRSTQYF.

The chain uses TRBV28 and TRBJ2-6; D tentatively reads TRBD1 or TRBD2 (7 bases each). The germline V and J ends were trimmed by 8 bases and 3 bases, with 14 bases remaining between them. The germline gives CDR1 MDHEN, CDR2 SYDVKM. CDR3 length: 15 residues. DNA of the CDR3: TGTGCCAGCTCCCAGGGGGGGGTTGGGGCCAACGTCCTGACTTTC. It is translated as CASSQGGVGANVLTF.

This clonotype was detected only a few times. This sequence joins TRBV12-3 or TRBV12-4 and TRBJ2-1; 10 positions match TRBD2. The CDR3 runs to 16 residues. The V gene end was trimmed by 5 bases and the J gene end by 3 bases; junction bases not matched to a gene: 7. As DNA, the CDR3 is TGTGCCAGCAGTCCGGGACTAGCGAGAAACTACAATGAGCAGTTCTTC. Translation: CASSPGLARNYNEQFF.

The genes are TRBV29-1 and TRBJ2-7; TRBD1 matches 10 bases. The V gene end was trimmed by 6 bases and the J gene end by 7 bases; junction bases not matched to a gene: 15. This CDR3 has 15 amino acids. Germline lookup yields CDR1 SQVTM and CDR2 ANQGSEA. CDR3 coding DNA: TGCAGCGTAGAGGGGACAGGGGTTTCCTACGATGAGCAGTACTTC. Its protein product is CSVEGTGVSYDEQYF.

At least ten counts were recorded for this clonotype. The V and J genes are TRBV12-3 or TRBV12-4 and TRBJ1-4, with 12 bases fitting TRBD1. The ends lost 6 bases at V and 8 bases at J; junction bases unmatched: 10. The CDR3 sequence is 16 residues long. Here the CDR3 DNA reads TGTGCCAGCAGCCGTACAACCGGGACAGGGGGCGAAAAACTGTTTTTT. Protein product: CASSRTTGTGGEKLFF.

V usage is TRBV10-3 and J usage is TRBJ1-6; TRBD1 might be the D (6 bases). V was pared by 10 bases and J by 0 bases, with 10 bases between. The CDR3 runs to 14 residues. CDR1 ENHRY and CDR2 SYGVKD come from the germline V gene. Here the CDR3 reads CATSDSSYNSPLHF. The DNA for the CDR3 is TGTGCCACCTCGGACAGCTCCTATAATTCACCCCTCCACTTT.

This clonotype was observed many times. The CDR3 DNA sequence: TGTGCCAGCAGTCTAGCGGGGATGAACACCGGGGAGCTGTTTTTT. It yields the protein CASSLAGMNTGELFF. V and J are TRBV6-1 and TRBJ2-2; 9 positions agree with TRBD2. Germline CDR1 reads MNHNS; CDR2 reads SASEGT. CDR3 length: 15 residues. The junction had 2 bases not matched to a gene; V was cut back by 5 bases and J by 1 base.

This clonotype was detected many times. The J gene is TRBJ2-5, the V gene TRBV27; 9 nucleotides match TRBD2. CDR1 is MNHEY, CDR2 SMNVEV, per germline (reference sequence). V shed 2 bases and J 2 bases; nucleotides not matched to a gene: 6. The CDR3 runs to 16 residues. CDR3 protein: CASSLVSGSQQETQYF. The CDR3 DNA follows: TGTGCCAGCAGTTTAGTTAGCGGGAGTCAACAAGAGACCCAGTACTTC.

The chain carries TRBV30 and TRBJ2-2, with D possibly matching TRBD2 (5 bases). Germline assignment: CDR1 GTSNPN and CDR2 SVGIG (reference sequence). V was trimmed by 7 bases and J by 0 bases, leaving 15 bases between them. CDR3 length: 15 amino acids. CDR3 loop: CASGRHPPNTGELFF. CDR3 coding DNA: TGTGCCTCGGGGAGACACCCACCGAACACCGGGGAGCTGTTTTTT.

The chain combines TRBV20-1 with TRBJ2-2; 12 nucleotides agree with TRBD2. The CDR3 is 17 residues long. CDR1 and CDR2 from the germline V gene are DFQATT and SNEGSKA (reference sequence). The V gene end was trimmed by 0 bases and the J gene end by 5 bases; junction bases not matched to a gene: 7. The CDR3 here is CSARDPLTSGGTGELFF. CDR3 nucleotide sequence: TGCAGTGCTAGAGATCCCCTGACTAGCGGGGGAACCGGGGAGCTGTTTTTT.

This clonotype was observed at least ten times. This rearrangement joins TRBV9 to TRBJ2-1; 11 bases are a match to TRBD1. Germline V gene sequence: CDR1 SGDLS, CDR2 YYNGEE. J was trimmed by 6 bases and V by 3 bases; bases with no gene match: 11. The CDR3 consists of 17 residues. The CDR3 sequence: CASSAPSGTGGANEQFF. The CDR3 nucleotides are TGTGCCAGCAGCGCACCCTCCGGGACAGGGGGGGCCAATGAGCAGTTCTTC.

V usage is TRBV5-1 and J usage is TRBJ1-4; D unclear. The CDR3 loop spans 15 amino acids. Germline CDR1 SGHRS, CDR2 YFSETQ. The germline V and J ends were trimmed by 4 bases and 3 bases, with 13 bases remaining between them. For the CDR3, the DNA is TGCGCCAGCAGCGCCTTACGAGGGTCTAATGAAAAACTGTTTTTT. It is translated as CASSALRGSNEKLFF.

This chain uses TRBV7-9 with TRBJ2-1; no firm D call. The CDR3 loop spans 13 amino acids. CDR1 SEHNR and CDR2 FQNEAQ come from the germline V gene (reference sequence). Trimming took 0 bases from V and 9 from J, leaving 9 bases between them. The CDR3: CASSLARVGEQFF. The DNA of the CDR3 is TGTGCCAGCAGCTTAGCCCGCGTTGGTGAGCAGTTCTTC.

This clonotype was detected ten times or more. This chain uses TRBV6-1 with TRBJ2-5; D could derive from TRBD1 or TRBD2 (5 bases each). Germline CDR1 is MNHNS and CDR2 is SASEGT. The CDR3 has 16 residues. V lost 5 bases and J 2 bases, leaving 18 bases between the germline ends. CDR3 region: CASSLYRAGRQETQYF. The DNA of the CDR3 is TGTGCCAGCAGTCTCTACCGGGCAGGGAGACAAGAGACCCAGTACTTC.

This clonotype appeared many times. The V gene is TRBV30, the J gene TRBJ2-1, with D tentatively TRBD1 or TRBD2 (5 bases each). V was shortened by 1 base and J by 12 bases, with 16 bases between the two germline ends. The CDR3 sequence is 13 residues long. Germline V CDR1 and CDR2: GTSNPN, SVGIG (reference sequence). The CDR3 sequence: CAWSANRGGWQFF. DNA for the CDR3: TGTGCCTGGAGTGCTAACCGGGGCGGGTGGCAGTTCTTC.

This clonotype was detected ten times or more. The chain has TRBV7-2 and TRBJ2-3; TRBD2 agrees at 11 bases. V trimming: 4 bases; J trimming: 0 bases; junction bases outside the gene matches: 3. The CDR3 loop spans 16 amino acids. Germline values: CDR1 SGHTA, CDR2 FQGNSA. The CDR3 coding sequence is TGTGCCAGCAGCTGGACTAGCGGGCATAGCACAGATACGCAGTATTTT. The encoded protein is CASSWTSGHSTDTQYF.